This section outlines one T cell receptor (beta chain) sequence together with its context. This specimen comes from a study of blood T cell repertoires in COVID-19. Only in-frame clones appear in the TCRdb table, and some are missing; sequencing was by immunoSEQ multiplex PCR. The table has 250,000 to 300,000 clones, 80% to 85% seen once. The receptor comes from a woman aged 60-75 years with active or convalescent COVID-19. The sample consisted of peripheral blood.

The CDR3 loop reads CASSLEGVDGYTF. The CDR3 coding sequence is TGTGCCAGCAGTTTAGAAGGAGTCGATGGCTACACCTTC. The J gene is TRBJ1-2, the V gene TRBV12-3 or TRBV12-4; the D is unclear. The CDR3 length is 13 residues. Trimming shortened V by 1 base and J by 6 bases, and 9 bases separated the two germline ends.